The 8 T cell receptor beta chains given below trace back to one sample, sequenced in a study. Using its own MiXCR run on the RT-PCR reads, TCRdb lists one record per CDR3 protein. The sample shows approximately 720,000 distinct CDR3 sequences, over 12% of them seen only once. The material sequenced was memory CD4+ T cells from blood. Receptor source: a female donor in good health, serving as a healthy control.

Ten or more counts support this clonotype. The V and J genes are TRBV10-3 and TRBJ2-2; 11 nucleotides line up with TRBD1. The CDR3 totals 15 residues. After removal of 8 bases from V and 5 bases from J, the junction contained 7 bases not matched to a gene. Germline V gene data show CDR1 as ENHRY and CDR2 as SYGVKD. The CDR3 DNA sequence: TGTGCCATCTCCTCCGGGACAGGGGGTACCGGGGAGCTGTTTTTT. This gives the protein CAISSGTGGTGELFF.

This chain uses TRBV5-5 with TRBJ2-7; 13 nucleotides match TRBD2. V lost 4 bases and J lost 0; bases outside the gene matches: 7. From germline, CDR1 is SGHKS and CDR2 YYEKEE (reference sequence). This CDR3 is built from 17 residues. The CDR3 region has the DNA TGTGCCAGCAGCCCCCGGACTAGCGGGAGTAGCTCCTACGAGCAGTACTTC. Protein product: CASSPRTSGSSSYEQYF.

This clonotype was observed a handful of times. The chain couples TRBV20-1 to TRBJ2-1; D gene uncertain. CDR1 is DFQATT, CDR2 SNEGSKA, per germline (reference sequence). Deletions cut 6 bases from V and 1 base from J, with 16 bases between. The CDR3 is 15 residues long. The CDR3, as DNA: TGCAGTGCAACCTCCGCCGGCTTTTCCTACAATGAGCAGTTCTTC. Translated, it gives CSATSAGFSYNEQFF.

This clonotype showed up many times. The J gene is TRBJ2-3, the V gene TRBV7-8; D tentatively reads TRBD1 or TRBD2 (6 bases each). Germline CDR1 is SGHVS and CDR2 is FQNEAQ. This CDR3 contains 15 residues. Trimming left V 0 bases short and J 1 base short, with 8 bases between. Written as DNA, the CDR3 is TGTGCCAGCAGCTTAGCAAGGGGGGGCACAGATACGCAGTATTTT. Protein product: CASSLARGGTDTQYF.

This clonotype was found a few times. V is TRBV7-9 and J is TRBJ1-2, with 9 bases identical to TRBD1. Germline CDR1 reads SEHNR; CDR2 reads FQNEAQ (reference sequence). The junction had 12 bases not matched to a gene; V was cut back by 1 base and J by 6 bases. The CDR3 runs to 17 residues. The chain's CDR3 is CASSLGIGTGNTDGYTF. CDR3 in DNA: TGTGCCAGCAGCTTAGGAATAGGGACAGGGAATACGGATGGCTACACCTTC.

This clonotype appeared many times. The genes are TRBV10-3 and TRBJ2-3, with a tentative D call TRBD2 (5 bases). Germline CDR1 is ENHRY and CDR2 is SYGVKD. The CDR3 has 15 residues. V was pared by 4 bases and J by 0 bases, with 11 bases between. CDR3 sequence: CAISGAESSTDTQYF. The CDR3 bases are TGTGCCATCAGTGGAGCGGAGTCTAGCACAGATACGCAGTATTTT.

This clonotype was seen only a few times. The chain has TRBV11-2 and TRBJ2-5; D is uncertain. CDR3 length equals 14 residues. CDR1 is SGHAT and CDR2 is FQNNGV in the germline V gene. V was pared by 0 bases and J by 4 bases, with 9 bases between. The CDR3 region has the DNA TGTGCCAGCAGCTTAGACTCTTGGGGAGAGACCCAGTACTTC. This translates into CASSLDSWGETQYF.

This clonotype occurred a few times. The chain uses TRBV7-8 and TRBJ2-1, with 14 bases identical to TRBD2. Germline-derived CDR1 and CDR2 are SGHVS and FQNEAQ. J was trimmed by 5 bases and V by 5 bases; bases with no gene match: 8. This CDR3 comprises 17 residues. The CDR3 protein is CASSPRLAGGKNNEQFF. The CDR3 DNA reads TGTGCCAGCAGCCCGAGACTAGCGGGAGGGAAGAACAATGAGCAGTTCTTC.